One sample yielded the 30 T cell receptor beta chains listed below, sequenced in a study of T-cell reconstitution after alpha-beta-depleted transplantation in children. Preparation of the TCRbeta library used unique molecular identifiers. MiXCR was run by TCRdb on the PCR reads, yielding one entry per CDR3 protein. Of approximately 400,000 distinct CDR3 sequences in the sample, around 15% were seen once. The specimen comprised PBMCs, mostly from graft donor cells, sampled 360 days after TCRalphabeta/CD19-depleted stem cell transplant. The receptors originated from a boy under three years old who had a stem cell transplant for Wiskott-Aldrich syndrome, so the T cells may come from the graft donor.

This clonotype was found a few times. This chain joins TRBV11-2 and TRBJ2-7, with 13 bases identical to TRBD2. J lost 1 base, V lost 3 bases, and 6 bases had no gene match. Germline CDR1 and CDR2: SGHAT and FQNNGV. This CDR3 contains 17 residues. The chain's CDR3 is CASSFGLAGAGSYEQYF. CDR3 in DNA: TGTGCCAGCAGCTTTGGACTAGCGGGAGCAGGATCCTACGAGCAGTACTTC.

This clonotype was detected only a few times. The chain recombines TRBV20-1 with TRBJ2-7; 8 nucleotides match TRBD1. V trimming: 2 bases; J trimming: 3 bases; junction bases outside the gene matches: 18. The CDR3 runs 18 residues. Germline V gene data show CDR1 as DFQATT and CDR2 as SNEGSKA (reference sequence). The CDR3 DNA is TGCAGTGCTAGAAATCAAGGGGCCCAAAGGGACAGGTTCTACGAGCAGTACTTC. Translating it yields CSARNQGAQRDRFYEQYF.

This clonotype showed up just a few times. This sequence joins TRBV6-1 and TRBJ2-1, with TRBD2 identical over 9 bases. V dropped 7 bases and J dropped 3; count of bases not matched to a gene: 7. The germline V gene encodes CDR1 MNHNS and CDR2 SASEGT. There are 15 residues in the CDR3. This chain's CDR3 is CASTLKTSGYNEQFF. In nucleotides, the CDR3 is TGTGCCAGCACCTTGAAGACTAGCGGCTACAATGAGCAGTTCTTC.

This clonotype has a count of ten or more. The rearrangement joins TRBV12-3 or TRBV12-4 to TRBJ2-2; D remains unclear. The CDR3 contains 14 residues. Trimming took off 7 bases at V and 6 bases at J, with 15 bases between the two ends. CDR3 in amino acids: CASIPSSVAGELFF. CDR3 DNA: TGTGCCAGCATTCCCTCTTCGGTGGCCGGGGAGCTGTTTTTT.

In its sample, this clonotype was seen once. This chain links TRBV6-1 with TRBJ2-5; tentative D call: TRBD1 (6 bases). CDR3 length equals 16 residues. The V gene's germline CDR1 is MNHNS and CDR2 SASEGT. Trimming took 6 bases from V and 1 from J, leaving 18 bases between them. The CDR3 reads CASSLPPTDSQETQYF. CDR3 coding DNA: TGTGCCAGCAGCCTACCACCGACGGACAGCCAAGAGACCCAGTACTTC.

At least ten counts were recorded for this clonotype. J is TRBJ2-5 and V is TRBV3-1; 8 nucleotides agree with TRBD2. The germline V gene encodes CDR1 LGHDT and CDR2 YNNKEL (reference sequence). Trimming removed 1 base from V and 2 bases from J; junction bases left unmatched: 9. The CDR3 is 17 amino acids. The CDR3 here is CASSQARKRGPQETQYF. Here the CDR3 DNA reads TGTGCCAGCAGCCAAGCGAGGAAGCGGGGGCCACAAGAGACCCAGTACTTC.

This clonotype was seen more than once but under ten times. This rearrangement joins TRBV12-3 or TRBV12-4 to TRBJ1-3, with D possibly being TRBD1 (5 bases). The CDR3 consists of 16 residues. Trimming left V 2 bases short and J 0 bases short, with 11 bases between. CDR3 amino acids: CASSLRGAISGNTIYF. Written as DNA, the CDR3 is TGTGCCAGCAGTTTAAGAGGGGCGATCTCTGGAAACACCATATATTTT.

Ten or more counts support this clonotype. The chain has TRBV21-1 and TRBJ2-5; the table calls TRBD2, which could not be checked here. TRBV21-1 is shown as a pseudogene. This CDR3 has 15 amino acids. CDR3 sequence: CASSKRPDNQETQYF. The CDR3 bases are TGTGCCAGCAGCAAAAGGCCCGACAACCAAGAGACCCAGTACTTC.

The chain carries TRBV2 and TRBJ2-7; a weak D match, TRBD1 (6 bases). This CDR3 region has 15 residues. V dropped 7 bases and J dropped 0 bases, with 16 bases sitting between them. Germline CDR1 is SNHLY and CDR2 is FYNNEI. CDR3 protein: CASIGEGESSYEQYF. In nucleotides, the CDR3 is TGTGCCAGCATCGGAGAGGGGGAAAGCTCCTACGAGCAGTACTTC.

The V call is TRBV12-3 or TRBV12-4, the J call TRBJ1-4, with a tentative D call TRBD1 (5 bases). The V gene lost 3 bases and the J gene lost 5 bases, with 13 bases spanning the gap. CDR3 length: 15 residues. The CDR3 bases are TGTGCCAGCAGTTTCCGGGCAGGGAAGAATGAAAAACTGTTTTTT. The encoded protein is CASSFRAGKNEKLFF.

This clonotype has just a few counts. V is TRBV24-1 and J is TRBJ2-5, with 7 bases fitting TRBD2. The V and J ends lost 3 bases and 4 bases, in that order; junction bases with no gene match: 7. The germline V gene encodes CDR1 KGHDR and CDR2 SFDVKD. CDR3 length: 15 amino acids. CDR3 nucleotide sequence: TGTGCCACCAGTGATCCGGCAGGGAGGGGAGAGACCCAGTACTTC. This sequence encodes CATSDPAGRGETQYF.

In its sample, this clonotype was seen a few times. The chain carries TRBV5-1 and TRBJ2-7; D is perhaps TRBD2 (6 bases). Germline V lookup: CDR1 SGHRS, CDR2 YFSETQ. V was cut by 4 bases and J by 5 bases, with 19 bases left in between. This CDR3 spans 15 amino acids. CDR3 sequence reads: CASSPGPGTGNEQYF. Written as DNA, the CDR3 is TGCGCCAGCAGCCCCGGTCCCGGGACTGGCAACGAGCAGTACTTC.

This clonotype was seen only a few times. The chain recombines TRBV12-3 or TRBV12-4 with TRBJ2-5; perhaps TRBD2 as D (8 bases). V was shortened by 3 bases and J by 4 bases, with 15 bases between the two germline ends. This CDR3 region has 15 residues. CDR3 sequence reads: CASSLRGAGGETQYF. The CDR3 DNA reads as TGTGCCAGCAGTTTGCGGGGGGCAGGGGGAGAGACCCAGTACTTC.

The chain employs TRBV20-1 and TRBJ2-1; D might be TRBD1 (5 bases). The CDR3 totals 10 residues. Germline CDR1 and CDR2: DFQATT and SNEGSKA (reference sequence). V dropped 7 bases and J dropped 7 bases, with 8 bases sitting between them. CDR3 amino acids: CSVQANEQFF. The DNA for the CDR3 is TGCAGTGTACAGGCAAATGAGCAGTTCTTC.

This clonotype was counted between two and nine times. J is TRBJ2-3 and V is TRBV28; D possibly corresponds to TRBD1 (5 bases). The CDR3 is 15 residues long. Germline CDR1 reads MDHEN; CDR2 reads SYDVKM. Trimming removed 6 bases at V and 2 bases at J, with 15 bases between. In DNA form, the CDR3 reads TGTGCCAGCAGAACGATAGACAGAGACACAGATACGCAGTATTTT. Protein product: CASRTIDRDTDTQYF.

This clonotype was counted between two and nine times. V usage is TRBV28 and J usage is TRBJ1-2; 8 bases agree with TRBD1. The CDR3 covers 13 residues. Germline V gene sequence: CDR1 MDHEN, CDR2 SYDVKM. Trimming took 6 bases from V and 8 from J; bases not matched to a gene: 8. The CDR3 DNA reads as TGTGCCAGCAGCCCTGGACAGGGCTCCGGCTACACCTTC. Translated: CASSPGQGSGYTF.

J is TRBJ2-3 and V is TRBV10-3, with 9 bases that match TRBD2. The junction had 25 bases not matched to a gene; V was cut back by 7 bases and J by 14 bases. The CDR3 is 17 amino acids. Germline-derived CDR1 and CDR2 are ENHRY and SYGVKD. The CDR3 spells CAITTTPLAGDPTGPYF. The CDR3 bases are TGTGCCATCACCACGACTCCACTAGCGGGCGACCCCACTGGCCCGTATTTT.

The chain combines TRBV7-9 with TRBJ1-1; D call uncertain. CDR3 length equals 14 residues. The germline V and J ends were trimmed by 5 bases and 2 bases, with 12 bases remaining between them. CDR1 is SEHNR and CDR2 is FQNEAQ in the germline V gene (reference sequence). The CDR3 sequence: CASSLPSANTEAFF. The CDR3 DNA sequence: TGTGCCAGCAGCCTCCCGTCGGCTAACACTGAAGCTTTCTTT.

The chain carries TRBV20-1 and TRBJ2-7; D is undetermined. This CDR3 is built from 12 residues. Germline CDR1 and CDR2: DFQATT and SNEGSKA (reference sequence). The V and J ends lost 6 bases and 0 bases respectively, with 9 bases between them. CDR3 amino acids: CSAGIHSYEQYF. The DNA of the CDR3 is TGCAGTGCCGGAATACACTCCTACGAGCAGTACTTC.

This clonotype has only a few counts. The V call is TRBV7-9, the J call TRBJ2-2, with unresolved D. V was trimmed by 5 bases and J by 7 bases, leaving 8 bases between them. The CDR3 is 12 amino acids. Germline V lookup: CDR1 SEHNR, CDR2 FQNEAQ (reference sequence). The CDR3 reads CASSPEGGELFF. The CDR3 nucleotides read TGTGCCAGCAGCCCGGAAGGCGGGGAGCTGTTTTTT.

This clonotype was picked up a small number of times. This chain joins TRBV5-1 and TRBJ2-7; a possible D gene is TRBD2 (5 bases). The V end was cut by 3 bases, the J end by 5 bases, with 18 bases between. The CDR3 is made up of 15 amino acids. The germline V gene encodes CDR1 SGHRS and CDR2 YFSETQ. The CDR3 is CASSWRTGTRNEQYF. The DNA of the CDR3 is TGCGCCAGCAGCTGGAGGACGGGAACAAGAAACGAGCAGTACTTC.

This clonotype turned up a few times. The V call is TRBV7-9, the J call TRBJ1-5; 12 bases are shared with TRBD1. J was trimmed by 10 bases and V by 4 bases; bases with no gene match: 5. CDR3 length: 14 residues. Germline CDR1 is SEHNR and CDR2 is FQNEAQ (reference sequence). The CDR3 region is CASSSRDRGQPQHF. In DNA, the CDR3 is TGTGCCAGCAGCTCTCGGGACAGGGGGCAACCCCAGCATTTT.

This clonotype was counted a few times. The V gene is TRBV4-3, the J gene TRBJ1-6; D call uncertain. This CDR3 has 17 residues. V shed 0 bases and J shed 0 bases, with 9 bases lying between them. CDR1 and CDR2 from the germline V gene are LGHNA and YSLEER. Here the CDR3 reads CASSQDFSSSYNSPLHF. DNA for the CDR3: TGCGCCAGCAGCCAAGATTTTAGTAGCTCCTATAATTCACCCCTCCACTTT.

A few counts support this clonotype. This chain uses TRBV27 with TRBJ2-5; D may correspond to TRBD1 or TRBD2 (5 bases each). This CDR3 comprises 14 residues. With 7 bases removed from V and 2 bases from J, the gap between germline ends came to 14 bases. Germline CDR1 MNHEY, CDR2 SMNVEV (reference sequence). CDR3 loop: CASTLGTDQETQYF. CDR3 coding DNA: TGTGCCAGCACCCTAGGGACGGATCAAGAGACCCAGTACTTC.

The chain couples TRBV20-1 to TRBJ2-7, with 11 positions matching TRBD1. Germline V gene lookup returns CDR1 DFQATT and CDR2 SNEGSKA (reference sequence). This CDR3 is built from 16 residues. The J segment lost 3 bases and the V segment lost 0 bases, leaving 7 bases of the junction unmatched. CDR3: CSARDPDRGRFYEQYF. In nucleotides, the CDR3 is TGCAGTGCTAGAGACCCGGACAGGGGGCGTTTCTACGAGCAGTACTTC.

This clonotype came up a few times. This chain connects TRBV29-1 to TRBJ1-2; 11 nucleotides agree with TRBD1. Trimming removed 6 bases from V and 3 bases from J; junction bases left unmatched: 3. The CDR3 is 13 amino acids. Germline CDR1 SQVTM, CDR2 ANQGSEA. CDR3 in DNA: TGCAGCGTCCCGGGACAGGGGGACTATGGCTACACCTTC. It is translated as CSVPGQGDYGYTF.

This clonotype was recorded many times. The rearrangement links TRBV20-1 to TRBJ2-3; weak D call: TRBD2 (7 bases). The germline CDR1 and CDR2 sequences are DFQATT and SNEGSKA (reference sequence). The V and J ends lost 4 bases and 6 bases respectively, with 14 bases between them. This CDR3 has 13 residues. The CDR3 is CSAKTGGRDTQYF. In DNA, the CDR3 is TGCAGTGCTAAAACGGGGGGCAGGGATACGCAGTATTTT.

There are a few counts of this clonotype. The rearrangement uses TRBV5-1 and TRBJ1-1, with no clear D. Germline assignment: CDR1 SGHRS and CDR2 YFSETQ. The CDR3 loop spans 16 amino acids. Between the trimmed V and J ends, which lost 0 bases and 1 base, there was a span of 13 bases. The CDR3 sequence is CASSLGTPSWNTEAFF. The CDR3 DNA sequence: TGCGCCAGCAGCTTGGGGACCCCCTCTTGGAACACTGAAGCTTTCTTT. Drawing the rest from reference TRBV5-1 and TRBJ1-1, the complete variable domain is KAGVTQTPRYLIKTRGQQVTLSCSPISGHRSVSWYQQTPGQGLQFLFEYFSETQRNKGNFPGRFSGRQFSNSRSEMNVSTLELGDSALYLCASSLGTPSWNTEAFFGQGTRLTVV.

The rearrangement uses TRBV7-8 and TRBJ1-1; D unclear. The CDR3 runs to 20 residues. Trimming stripped 0 bases from V and 0 bases from J, with 23 bases between. Germline-derived CDR1 and CDR2 are SGHVS and FQNEAQ. The CDR3 DNA reads as TGTGCCAGCAGCTTAGCGGCGAGAAGTGGGAACCCTCGCATGAACACTGAAGCTTTCTTT. It codes for CASSLAARSGNPRMNTEAFF. The full variable domain, rest sourced from reference TRBV7-8 and TRBJ1-1, is GAGVSQSPRYKVAKRGQDVALRCDPISGHVSLFWYQQALGQGPEFLTYFQNEAQLDKSGLPSDRFFAERPEGSVSTLKIQRTQQEDSAVYLCASSLAARSGNPRMNTEAFFGQGTRLTVV.

This clonotype has a handful of counts. The genes are TRBV2 and TRBJ2-1; 7 bases agree with TRBD2. The length of the CDR3 is 16 residues. Germline lookup yields CDR1 SNHLY and CDR2 FYNNEI. The V segment lost 2 bases and the J segment 5 bases; nucleotides outside the gene matches: 9. The CDR3 loop reads CASSENLAGPHNEQFF. In nucleotides, the CDR3 is TGTGCCAGCAGTGAAAACTTAGCGGGCCCTCACAATGAGCAGTTCTTC.